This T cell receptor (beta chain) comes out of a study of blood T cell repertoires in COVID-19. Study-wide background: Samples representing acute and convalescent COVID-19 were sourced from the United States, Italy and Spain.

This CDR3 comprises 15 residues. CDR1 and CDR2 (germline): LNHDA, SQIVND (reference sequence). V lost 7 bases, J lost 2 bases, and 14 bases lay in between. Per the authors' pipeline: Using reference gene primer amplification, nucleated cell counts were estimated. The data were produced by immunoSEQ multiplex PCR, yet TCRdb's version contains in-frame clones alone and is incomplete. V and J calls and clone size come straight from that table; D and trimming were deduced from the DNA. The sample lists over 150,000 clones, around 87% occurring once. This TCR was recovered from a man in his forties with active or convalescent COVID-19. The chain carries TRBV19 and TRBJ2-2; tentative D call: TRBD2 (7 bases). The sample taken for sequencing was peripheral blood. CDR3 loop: CASKMGGLNTGELFF. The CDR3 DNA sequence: TGTGCCAGTAAGATGGGGGGGCTTAACACCGGGGAGCTGTTTTTT.